Below are 3 T cell receptor beta chains sequenced from a single sample in a study of T cell changes during pregnancy in multiple sclerosis. TCRdb's table, derived via immunoSEQ multiplex PCR, lists solely in-frame clones and lacks some. The sample includes around 50,000 clones, 91% of them seen just once. The material sequenced was peripheral blood, taken after pregnancy. These TCRs come from a female donor in good health, enrolled as a control in a pregnancy study.

The chain couples TRBV7-2 to TRBJ2-1; 8 bases match TRBD1. The CDR3 loop spans 16 amino acids. Germline V gene data show CDR1 as SGHTA and CDR2 as FQGNSA. Germline trimming cut 3 bases from V and 0 bases from J; bases unmatched to any gene: 4. The CDR3 DNA reads as TGTGCCAGCAGCTTTGTAGGGACAGGCTCCTACAATGAGCAGTTCTTC. As protein: CASSFVGTGSYNEQFF.

The chain uses TRBV4-3 and TRBJ1-1, with D possibly matching TRBD1 (5 bases). CDR3 length: 14 amino acids. From germline, CDR1 is LGHNA and CDR2 YSLEER. V shed 0 bases and J shed 4 bases, with 9 bases lying between them. The CDR3 DNA is TGCGCCAGCAGCCAAGACTATAGGGGCACTGAAGCTTTCTTT. Its translation is CASSQDYRGTEAFF.

The chain couples TRBV7-9 to TRBJ1-1; D is perhaps TRBD1 (5 bases). V lost 11 bases and J 2 bases, leaving 12 bases between the germline ends. The germline gives CDR1 SEHNR, CDR2 FQNEAQ (reference sequence). This CDR3 is built from 12 residues. The CDR3 region is CAGGLPNTEAFF. The CDR3 DNA reads TGTGCCGGGGGACTCCCCAACACTGAAGCTTTCTTT.